This entry features one TCR beta chain sequence. This record belongs to a study of control samples from healthy donors and cancer patients. Germline values: CDR1 SNHLY, CDR2 FYNNEI. V lost 7 bases to trimming and J lost 3 bases, with 18 bases between them. The CDR3 runs to 15 residues. Clones were read by immunoSEQ multiplex PCR, and TCRdb kept only the in-frame ones, dropping some. The sample has about 110,000 clones; 90% are singletons. Input material: blood. The rearrangement joins TRBV2 to TRBJ1-2; tentatively, D is TRBD1 (5 bases). The sequence came from a human donor in good health. The donor label of this sample is uncertain. Here the CDR3 DNA reads TGTGCCAGCACCCAGGTGGGGGGTCGCGACTATGGCTACACCTTC. Translated, it gives CASTQVGGRDYGYTF.